One T cell receptor beta chain is described in this entry. Its specificity is not known. The sample belongs to a study of cytomegalovirus exposure and HLA in healthy donors. General observations from the study: A reported reduction in N-insertions relative to the roughly 710-donor mean was seen in an Asian-associated ancestry cluster in a later analysis.

The study ran its PCR with 60 Vbeta and 13 Jbeta primers. Profiled with immunoSEQ multiplex PCR; TCRdb holds only in-frame clones, not every one. This sample has roughly 120,000 clones, with 76% found just once. Germline CDR1 SNHLY, CDR2 FYNNEI. The trim removed 4 bases at V and 3 bases at J, leaving 3 bases unmatched. This CDR3 is built from 13 residues. The clonotype originates from a man younger than 40 in good health and CMV-seropositive. Sample: PBMCs. The chain recombines TRBV2 with TRBJ2-7, with 7 bases matching TRBD1. CDR3 sequence reads: CASSGDSFYEQYF. CDR3 nucleotide sequence: TGTGCCAGCAGTGGGGACAGCTTCTACGAGCAGTACTTC.